Listed here are 14 T cell receptor beta chains from one sample, sequenced in a study of T-cell memory formation after mild COVID-19. TCRdb re-derived calls from the 5' RACE reads in MiXCR, one entry per CDR3 protein. In the table there are fewer than 250,000 distinct CDR3 sequences, approximately 15% of which are singletons. Sequencing used PBMCs or a T cell subset sorted from them (not recorded which). These receptors were obtained from an adult woman who had mild COVID-19 (a few samples of this study predate the infection). Cell type and time point are not known.

This clonotype was seen more than once but under ten times. The gene calls are TRBV7-2 and TRBJ1-2; maybe TRBD1 (6 bases). The germline V and J ends were trimmed by 4 bases and 4 bases, with 10 bases remaining between them. This CDR3 has 13 amino acids. From germline, CDR1 is SGHTA and CDR2 FQGNSA. CDR3: CASSSDSFYGYTF. CDR3 bases: TGTGCCAGCAGCTCGGACAGTTTCTATGGCTACACCTTC.

This clonotype has at least ten counts. V gene TRBV20-1 combines with J gene TRBJ2-7, with 12 bases fitting TRBD1. The CDR3 spans 15 residues. Germline values: CDR1 DFQATT, CDR2 SNEGSKA (reference sequence). The junction had 6 bases not matched to a gene; V was cut back by 6 bases and J by 0 bases. The DNA of the CDR3 is TGCAGTGCCGGGGACAGGGGGCATCTCTCCTACGAGCAGTACTTC. Translation: CSAGDRGHLSYEQYF.

The chain joins TRBV5-1 to TRBJ2-2, with D uncertain. The germline CDR1 and CDR2 sequences are SGHRS and YFSETQ. This CDR3 comprises 14 residues. Trimming stripped 0 bases from V and 6 bases from J, with 9 bases between. The CDR3 loop reads CASSLGQVSGELFF. Written as DNA, the CDR3 is TGCGCCAGCAGCTTGGGTCAGGTCTCCGGGGAGCTGTTTTTT.

This sequence joins TRBV9 and TRBJ2-3; TRBD2 agrees at 7 bases. The CDR3 covers 16 residues. CDR1 and CDR2 (germline): SGDLS, YYNGEE. The V gene end was trimmed by 0 bases and the J gene end by 0 bases; junction bases not matched to a gene: 4. CDR3 nucleotide sequence: TGTGCCAGCAGCGTAGGGGCTAGCGGAAGCACAGATACGCAGTATTTT. This sequence encodes CASSVGASGSTDTQYF.

This clonotype was seen many times. J is TRBJ1-2 and V is TRBV7-2; D gene ambiguous. The CDR3 sequence is 14 residues long. Germline values: CDR1 SGHTA, CDR2 FQGNSA. Trimming stripped 5 bases from V and 0 bases from J, with 10 bases between. The CDR3 sequence is CASSLTEANYGYTF. CDR3 DNA: TGTGCCAGCAGCCTGACTGAAGCTAACTATGGCTACACCTTC. Combining the CDR3 with reference TRBV7-2 and TRBJ1-2 gives the whole variable domain GAGVSQSPSNKVTEKGKDVELRCDPISGHTALYWYRQSLGQGLEFLIYFQGNSAPDKSGLPSDRFSAERTGGSVSTLTIQRTQQEDSAVYLCASSLTEANYGYTFGSGTRLTVV.

This clonotype was observed a handful of times. J is TRBJ2-2 and V is TRBV29-1; a possible D gene is TRBD2 (6 bases). With 4 bases removed from V and 2 bases from J, the gap between germline ends came to 11 bases. The germline CDR1 and CDR2 sequences are SQVTM and ANQGSEA. The CDR3 has 14 residues. CDR3 nucleotides: TGCAGCGTTGCCCGCGGGGACAACACCGGGGAGCTGTTTTTT. The encoded protein is CSVARGDNTGELFF.

This clonotype was counted between two and nine times. The V and J genes are TRBV2 and TRBJ2-7; TRBD1 agrees at 7 bases. V dropped 6 bases and J dropped 9; count of bases not matched to a gene: 14. From germline, CDR1 is SNHLY and CDR2 FYNNEI. The CDR3 spans 14 residues. Here the CDR3 DNA reads TGTGCCAGCAGGGTAGGACAGGCTCGAGTTCCGCAGTACTTC. Its protein product is CASRVGQARVPQYF.

This clonotype was detected only a few times. The CDR3 loop is CAISAIWTGSSYEQYF. The DNA for the CDR3 is TGTGCCATCAGTGCGATCTGGACGGGGAGCTCCTACGAGCAGTACTTC. The chain has TRBV10-3 and TRBJ2-7, with D possibly TRBD2 on 5 matching bases. CDR1 is ENHRY and CDR2 is SYGVKD in the germline V gene. The CDR3 extends over 16 amino acids. The V and J ends lost 4 bases and 0 bases respectively, with 16 bases between them.

The chain uses TRBV3-1 and TRBJ2-5; D possibly uses TRBD1 or TRBD2 (5 bases each). From germline, CDR1 is LGHDT and CDR2 YNNKEL (reference sequence). Trimming left V 3 bases short and J 5 bases short, with 10 bases between. The CDR3 contains 13 residues. CDR3 bases: TGTGCCAGCAGCCATGGGGGATCGGAGACCCAGTACTTC. Protein sequence: CASSHGGSETQYF.

The rearrangement links TRBV7-9 to TRBJ1-5; D gene ambiguous. The CDR3 contains 14 residues. Per the germline V gene, CDR1 is SEHNR and CDR2 is FQNEAQ (reference sequence). With 2 bases removed from V and 5 bases from J, the gap between germline ends came to 10 bases. The CDR3 DNA sequence: TGTGCCAGCAGCTTATTATCGGCAGATCAGCCCCAGCATTTT. Translation gives CASSLLSADQPQHF.

The genes are TRBV12-3 or TRBV12-4 and TRBJ2-2; 8 nucleotides agree with TRBD1. V was clipped by 6 bases and J by 1 base; unmatched bases: 4. The CDR3 covers 15 residues. CDR3 sequence (DNA): TGTGCCAGCAGGGAAGGACAGGGGAACACCGGGGAGCTGTTTTTT. This encodes CASREGQGNTGELFF.

The genes are TRBV2 and TRBJ2-5, with a weak D call TRBD1 (5 bases). The CDR3 runs to 13 residues. The ends were cut back, 6 bases at V and 5 bases at J, with 13 bases in the middle. Germline lookup yields CDR1 SNHLY and CDR2 FYNNEI. CDR3 sequence (DNA): TGTGCCAGCAGAGAACTACCAGGGGAGACCCAGTACTTC. The encoded protein is CASRELPGETQYF. The full variable domain, rest sourced from reference TRBV2 and TRBJ2-5, is EPEVTQTPSHQVTQMGQEVILRCVPISNHLYFYWYRQILGQKVEFLVSFYNNEISEKSEIFDDQFSVERPDGSNFTLKIRSTKLEDSAMYFCASRELPGETQYFGPGTRLLVL.

This clonotype was found a few times. The chain combines TRBV4-3 with TRBJ2-7, with TRBD1 as a possible D gene (5 bases). Trimming took off 3 bases at V and 0 bases at J, with 15 bases between the two ends. In germline, CDR1 is LGHNA, CDR2 YSLEER. The CDR3 is 16 amino acids. For the CDR3, the DNA is TGCGCCAGCAGCCAGGATAGAGGACACCTCTCCTACGAGCAGTACTTC. It is translated as CASSQDRGHLSYEQYF.

This clonotype was counted a few times. This CDR3 reads CASSIWRGRAINEQFF. CDR3 nucleotide sequence: TGCGCCAGCTCAATTTGGCGCGGGAGGGCAATAAATGAGCAGTTCTTC. The V and J genes are TRBV5-1 and TRBJ2-1; 9 nucleotides line up with TRBD2. The CDR3 runs 16 residues. The trim removed 7 bases at V and 7 bases at J, leaving 15 bases unmatched. Per germline, CDR1 SGHRS and CDR2 YFSETQ. The full variable domain, with the rest looked up from reference TRBV5-1 and TRBJ2-1, is KAGVTQTPRYLIKTRGQQVTLSCSPISGHRSVSWYQQTPGQGLQFLFEYFSETQRNKGNFPGRFSGRQFSNSRSEMNVSTLELGDSALYLCASSIWRGRAINEQFFGPGTRLTVL.